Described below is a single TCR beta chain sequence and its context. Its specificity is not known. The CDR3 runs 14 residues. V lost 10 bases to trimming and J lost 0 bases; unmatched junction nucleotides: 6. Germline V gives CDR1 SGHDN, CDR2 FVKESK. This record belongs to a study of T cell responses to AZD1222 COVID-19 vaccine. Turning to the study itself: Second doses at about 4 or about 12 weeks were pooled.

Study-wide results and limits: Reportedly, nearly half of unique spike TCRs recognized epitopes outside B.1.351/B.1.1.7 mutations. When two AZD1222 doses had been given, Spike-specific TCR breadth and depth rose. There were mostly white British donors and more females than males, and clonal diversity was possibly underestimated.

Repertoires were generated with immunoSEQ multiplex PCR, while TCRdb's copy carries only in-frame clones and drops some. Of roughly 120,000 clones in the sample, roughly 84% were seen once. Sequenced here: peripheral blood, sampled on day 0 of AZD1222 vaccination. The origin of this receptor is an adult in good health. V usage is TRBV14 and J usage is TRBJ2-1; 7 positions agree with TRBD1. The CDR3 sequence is CATTGTASYNEQFF. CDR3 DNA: TGTGCCACGACCGGGACAGCCTCCTACAATGAGCAGTTCTTC.